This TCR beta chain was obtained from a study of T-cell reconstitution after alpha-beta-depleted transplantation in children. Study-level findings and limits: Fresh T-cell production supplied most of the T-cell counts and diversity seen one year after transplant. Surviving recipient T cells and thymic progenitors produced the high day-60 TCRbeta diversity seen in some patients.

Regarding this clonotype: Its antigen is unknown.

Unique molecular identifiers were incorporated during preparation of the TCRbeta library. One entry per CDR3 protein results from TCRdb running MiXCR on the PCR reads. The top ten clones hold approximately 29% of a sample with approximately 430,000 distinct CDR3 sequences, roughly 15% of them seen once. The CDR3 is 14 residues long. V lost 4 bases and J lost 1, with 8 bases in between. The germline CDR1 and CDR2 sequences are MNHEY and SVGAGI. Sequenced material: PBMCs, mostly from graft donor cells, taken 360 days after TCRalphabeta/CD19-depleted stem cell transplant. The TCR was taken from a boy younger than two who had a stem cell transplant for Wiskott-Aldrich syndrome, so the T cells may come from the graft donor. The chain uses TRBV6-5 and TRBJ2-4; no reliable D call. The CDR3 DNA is TGTGCCAGCAGTTCATTCCGGGCCAAAAACATTCAGTACTTC. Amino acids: CASSSFRAKNIQYF.